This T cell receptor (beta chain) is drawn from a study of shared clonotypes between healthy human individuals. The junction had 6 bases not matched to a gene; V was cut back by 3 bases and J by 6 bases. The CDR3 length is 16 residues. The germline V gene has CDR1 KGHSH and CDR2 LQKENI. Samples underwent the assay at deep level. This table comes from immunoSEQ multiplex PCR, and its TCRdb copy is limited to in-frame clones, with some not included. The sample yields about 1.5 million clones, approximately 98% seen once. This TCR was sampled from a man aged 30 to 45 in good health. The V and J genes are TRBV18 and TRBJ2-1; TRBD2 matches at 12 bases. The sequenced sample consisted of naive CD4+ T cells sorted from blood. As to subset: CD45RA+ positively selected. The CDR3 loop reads CASSPWTSGTPNEQFF. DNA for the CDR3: TGTGCCAGCTCACCCTGGACTAGCGGGACTCCCAATGAGCAGTTCTTC.